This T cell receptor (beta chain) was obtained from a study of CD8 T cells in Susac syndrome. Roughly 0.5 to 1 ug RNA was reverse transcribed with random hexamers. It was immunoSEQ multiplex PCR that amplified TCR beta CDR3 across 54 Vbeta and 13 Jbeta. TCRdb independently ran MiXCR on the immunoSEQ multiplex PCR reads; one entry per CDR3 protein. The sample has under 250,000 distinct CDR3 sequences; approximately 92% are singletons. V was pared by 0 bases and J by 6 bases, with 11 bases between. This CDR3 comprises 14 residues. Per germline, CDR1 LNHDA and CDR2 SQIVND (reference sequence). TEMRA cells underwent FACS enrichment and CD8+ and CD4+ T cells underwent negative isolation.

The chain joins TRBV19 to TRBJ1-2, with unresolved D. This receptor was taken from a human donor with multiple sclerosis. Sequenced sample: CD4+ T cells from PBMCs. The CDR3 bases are TGTGCCAGTAGTATAGACGACGAGGTTCATGGCTACACCTTC. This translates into CASSIDDEVHGYTF.